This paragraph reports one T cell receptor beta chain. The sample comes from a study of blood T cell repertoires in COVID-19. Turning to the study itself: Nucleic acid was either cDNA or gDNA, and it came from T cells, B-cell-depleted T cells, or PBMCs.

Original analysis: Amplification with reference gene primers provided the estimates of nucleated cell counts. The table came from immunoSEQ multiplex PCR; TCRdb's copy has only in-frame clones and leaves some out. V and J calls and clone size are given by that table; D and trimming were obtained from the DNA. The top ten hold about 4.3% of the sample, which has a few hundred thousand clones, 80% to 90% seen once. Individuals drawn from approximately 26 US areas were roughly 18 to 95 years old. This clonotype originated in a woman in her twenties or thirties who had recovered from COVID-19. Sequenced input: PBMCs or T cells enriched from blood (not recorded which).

The CDR3 DNA is TGTGCCAGCAGCGTAGGACTAGGGGCGAATAATGAAAAACTGTTTTTT. It yields the protein CASSVGLGANNEKLFF. The chain has TRBV9 and TRBJ1-4, with D possibly matching TRBD1 (5 bases). Germline V CDR1 and CDR2: SGDLS, YYNGEE. This CDR3 has 16 residues. Trimming took 0 bases from V and 4 from J, leaving 13 bases between them.